This note documents a single T cell receptor beta chain sequence. Its antigen is as yet unknown. These data are taken from a study of shared clonotypes between healthy human individuals. Study conclusions and caveats: Naive subsets, compared against memory subsets, generally had larger estimated richness values. Sequencing depth was expected to influence donor clonotype sharing. Generation probabilities of non-shared clonotypes were lower (relative to those shared by all four donors).

Sequencing was performed with immunoSEQ multiplex PCR; in TCRdb, only in-frame clones are kept and a portion is missing. The sample has 2 million to 2.5 million clones; more than 85% are singletons. The origin of this receptor is a man between 18 and 35 years old in good health. Some clones in this sample may be carry-over from other donors' samples. Input material: naive CD4+ T cells from PBMCs. The subset here: CD45RA+ positively selected.

The CDR3 DNA reads as TGTGCCTGGAGTGTACGTAGTAGCCCGCGTCCTTCACCCCTCCACTTT. Amino acids: CAWSVRSSPRPSPLHF. The rearrangement links TRBV30 to TRBJ1-6, with unresolved D. The CDR3 contains 16 residues. Germline V gene sequence: CDR1 GTSNPN, CDR2 SVGIG (reference sequence). Deletions cut 0 bases from V and 9 bases from J, with 18 bases between.